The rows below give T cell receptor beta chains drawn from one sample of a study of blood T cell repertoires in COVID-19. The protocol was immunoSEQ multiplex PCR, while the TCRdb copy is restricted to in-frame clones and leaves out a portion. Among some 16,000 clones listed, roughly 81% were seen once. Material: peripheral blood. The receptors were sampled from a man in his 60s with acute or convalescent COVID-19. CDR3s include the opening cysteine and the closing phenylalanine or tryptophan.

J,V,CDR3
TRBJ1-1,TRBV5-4,CASSWTGGETEAFF
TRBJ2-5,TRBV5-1,CASSRNPDNPTETQYF
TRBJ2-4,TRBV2,CASSPGQGEAKNIQYF
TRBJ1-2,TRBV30,CASPTLGF
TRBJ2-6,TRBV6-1,CASSELAGANVLTF
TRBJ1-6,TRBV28,CASSTDRGHSPLHF
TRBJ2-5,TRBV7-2,CASIRRGGPQETQYF
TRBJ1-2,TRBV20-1,CSARRQHGYTF
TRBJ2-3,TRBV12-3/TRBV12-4,CASSSDRVGTQYF
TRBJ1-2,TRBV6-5,CASRRFPGEYGYTF
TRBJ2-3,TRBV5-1,CASSGLASRDTQYF
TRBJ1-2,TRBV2,CATLDRAPYGYTF
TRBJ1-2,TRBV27,CASKIHGAGLGYTF
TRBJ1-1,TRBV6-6,CASLNEAYTEAFF
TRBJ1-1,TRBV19,CASSIVRTGGYTEAFF
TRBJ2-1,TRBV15,CATSRDRGEQFF
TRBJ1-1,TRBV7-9,CASSRPTSGGSEAFF
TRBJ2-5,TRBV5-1,CASSFSQETQYF
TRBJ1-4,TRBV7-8,CATCRSRGEKLFF
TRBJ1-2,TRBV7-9,CASSSSRGDYGYTF
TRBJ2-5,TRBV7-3,CAISGAETQYF
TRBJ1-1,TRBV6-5,CASSTRQGYTEAFF
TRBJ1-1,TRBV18,CASSPRRGTEAFF
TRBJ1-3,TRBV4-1,CASSPRSGTGNTIYF
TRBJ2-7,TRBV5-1,CASSLEASGWSYEQYF
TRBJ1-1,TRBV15,CATSRDLQGHTEAFF
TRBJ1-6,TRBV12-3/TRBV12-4,CASSQGGTPLHF
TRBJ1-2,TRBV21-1,CASSIVTGGPSYTF
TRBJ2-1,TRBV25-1,CASKRLRDEQFF